The 8 T cell receptor beta chains presented below share a single source sample, sequenced in a study of blood T cell repertoires in COVID-19. The repertoire was sequenced with immunoSEQ multiplex PCR; TCRdb's copy has only in-frame clones and lacks some. This table has 200,000 to 250,000 clones, about 83% appearing once. The sequencing sample was made of peripheral blood. All receptors derive from a woman over 75 with COVID-19, enrolled during active disease.

This chain uses TRBV6-5 with TRBJ1-1; no firm D call. Per the germline V gene, CDR1 is MNHEY and CDR2 is SVGAGI. V was trimmed by 6 bases and J by 1 base, leaving 6 bases between them. The CDR3 consists of 12 residues. The CDR3 protein is CASRQQNTEAFF. CDR3 sequence (DNA): TGTGCCAGCAGACAGCAGAACACTGAAGCTTTCTTT.

The chain couples TRBV4-2 to TRBJ1-3; D perhaps matches TRBD1 (6 bases). The V end was cut by 5 bases, the J end by 0 bases, with 14 bases between. The germline V gene has CDR1 LGHNA and CDR2 YNFKEQ. The CDR3 runs 16 residues. CDR3 protein: CASSVRQESSGNTIYF. CDR3 nucleotides: TGTGCCAGCAGCGTTAGACAGGAAAGCTCTGGAAACACCATATATTTT.

The chain couples TRBV10-2 to TRBJ2-7; 9 bases are a match to TRBD1. CDR3 length equals 13 residues. The V gene's germline CDR1 is WSHSY and CDR2 SAAADI. Trimming took 10 bases from V and 7 from J; bases not matched to a gene: 11. Written as DNA, the CDR3 is TGCGCCACCGTACAGGGGGCATCTTGGGAGCAGTACTTC. It yields the protein CATVQGASWEQYF.

This clone was seen more than once but under ten times. DNA for the CDR3: TGTGCCAGCAGCCATGGGAGGGGAAATCAGCCCCAGCATTTT. Translated: CASSHGRGNQPQHF. The chain has TRBV3-1 (or the pseudogene TRBV3-2) and TRBJ1-5; tentatively, D is TRBD1 (5 bases). Per the germline V gene, CDR1 is LGHDT and CDR2 is YNNKEL (reference sequence). V lost 3 bases, J lost 4 bases, and 10 bases lay in between. The CDR3 covers 14 residues.

This clone was observed once. The chain has TRBV27 and TRBJ1-6; D is unclear. Deletions cut 5 bases from V and 5 bases from J, with 10 bases between. Germline CDR1 reads MNHEY; CDR2 reads SMNVEV (reference sequence). The CDR3 loop spans 14 amino acids. CDR3 residues: CASSNGQNNSPLHF. The CDR3, as DNA: TGTGCCAGCAGTAATGGGCAGAATAATTCACCCCTCCACTTT.

The chain employs TRBV10-3 and TRBJ2-1; D possibly corresponds to TRBD1 (5 bases). Germline lookup yields CDR1 ENHRY and CDR2 SYGVKD. CDR3 length equals 16 residues. Trimming shortened V by 4 bases and J by 5 bases, and 18 bases separated the two germline ends. The CDR3 is CAISVGEPPRNNEQFF. The CDR3 DNA follows: TGTGCCATCAGTGTAGGGGAACCACCACGCAACAATGAGCAGTTCTTC.

This chain connects TRBV7-9 to TRBJ2-2; maybe TRBD1 (6 bases). Germline V gene data show CDR1 as SEHNR and CDR2 as FQNEAQ (reference sequence). V lost 4 bases to trimming and J lost 5 bases, with 8 bases between them. This CDR3 has 13 residues. The CDR3 region is CASSSQGTGELFF. In nucleotides, the CDR3 is TGTGCCAGCAGCTCCCAGGGGACCGGGGAGCTGTTTTTT.

This chain uses TRBV18 with TRBJ2-6, with 14 positions matching TRBD2. The CDR3 covers 18 residues. Germline V gene sequence: CDR1 KGHSH, CDR2 LQKENI. The V gene end was trimmed by 7 bases and the J gene end by 0 bases; junction bases not matched to a gene: 5. The CDR3 protein is CASLPTSGGDSGANVLTF. Here the CDR3 DNA reads TGTGCCAGCTTACCGACTAGCGGGGGGGACTCTGGGGCCAACGTCCTGACTTTC.